Below, one T cell receptor beta chain is given with its context. Antigen: not known. This sample is drawn from a study of human CD8 memory T cell subsets. Study results and limitations: Only one chain type (the T cell receptor beta chain) was sequenced in this study.

The CDR3 is made up of 18 amino acids. The germline gives CDR1 ENHRY, CDR2 SYGVKD. TCR beta libraries were made by UMI-labeled 5' RACE. TCRdb reworked the 5' RACE reads into one entry per CDR3 protein, no DNA. The sample totals about 12,000 distinct CDR3 sequences. The chain links TRBV10-3 to TRBJ2-1; TCRdb calls TRBD1, which cannot be checked without DNA. Sequencing was done on a sample of CD8+ T cells from PBMCs. The TCR originated in a human donor in good health. The CDR3 protein is CAISESTGGQGAINEQFF.